This T cell receptor (beta chain) was identified in a study of cytomegalovirus exposure and HLA in healthy donors. Study overall: Early on, a data release was issued that held about 85 million unique TCRs from HLA-typed donors. Study-level points and caveats: Many donors shared some public TCRs, even though most TCR sequences were rare. DRB1 had the most TCR associations and HLA-C the fewest, a later analysis found, with rates varying by HLA locus.

It was with 60 Vbeta and 13 Jbeta primers that the PCR ran. The method was immunoSEQ multiplex PCR; TCRdb's version includes in-frame clones alone and lacks a portion of them. The sample shows about 72,000 clones, 75% to 90% of them seen only once. There are 17 residues in the CDR3. CDR1 SEHNR and CDR2 FQNEAQ come from the germline V gene (reference sequence). In the case of this clone: The antigen is undetermined. Mismatch with germline at one junction end may stem from a read error.

The genes are TRBV7-9 and TRBJ1-1; TRBD1 matches at 7 bases. The specimen sequenced was PBMCs. The TCR was taken from a human donor in good health. The CDR3 sequence is CSSRQQGFGSMNTEAFF. The CDR3 DNA reads TGTTCCAGCAGGCAACAGGGGTTTGGGTCCATGAACACTGAAGCTTTCTTT.